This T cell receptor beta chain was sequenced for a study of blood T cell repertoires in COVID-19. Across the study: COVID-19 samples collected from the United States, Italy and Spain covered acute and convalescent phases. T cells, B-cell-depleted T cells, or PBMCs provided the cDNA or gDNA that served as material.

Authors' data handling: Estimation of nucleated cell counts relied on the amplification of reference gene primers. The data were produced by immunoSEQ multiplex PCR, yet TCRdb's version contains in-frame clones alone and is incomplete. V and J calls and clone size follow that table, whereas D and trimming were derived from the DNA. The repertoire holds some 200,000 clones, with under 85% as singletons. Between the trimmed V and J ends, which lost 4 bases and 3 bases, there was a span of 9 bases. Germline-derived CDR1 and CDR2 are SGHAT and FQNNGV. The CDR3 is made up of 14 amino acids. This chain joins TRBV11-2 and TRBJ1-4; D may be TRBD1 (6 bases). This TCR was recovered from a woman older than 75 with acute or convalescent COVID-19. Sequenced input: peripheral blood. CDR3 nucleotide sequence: TGTGCCAGCAGCTCAGGGGTCCCTAATGAAAAACTGTTTTTT. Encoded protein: CASSSGVPNEKLFF.